This T cell receptor beta chain originates from a study of blood T cells in healthy people across ages. Across the study: Researchers report that template switching captured about one barcoded beta molecule per two T cells. Study-wide findings and caveats: Because donor CMV status was unknown, expanded clonotype changes were possibly confounded.

Of note for this clonotype: Its matching antigen is unknown.

The CDR3 length is 15 residues. Germline assignment: CDR1 MNHNY and CDR2 SVGAGI (reference sequence). V was trimmed by 0 bases and J by 5 bases, leaving 13 bases between them. Then a second PCR, running roughly 7 to 12 cycles, was carried out with a sample-barcoded 5' primer and a J-beta primer mix. Every cDNA molecule bore a tag from a template-switch adaptor containing 12 random nucleotides. One entry per CDR3 protein results from TCRdb running MiXCR on the 5' RACE reads. The repertoire holds about 1.1 million distinct CDR3 sequences, with roughly two fifths as singletons. This sequence was found in a man between 18 and 29 years old in good health. The sample comprised blood. The chain carries TRBV6-6 and TRBJ1-1; no definite D call. CDR3 nucleotide sequence: TGTGCCAGCAGTTACTCAACTGTGGGTAAGACTGAAGCTTTCTTT. Its translation: CASSYSTVGKTEAFF.